These 10 T cell receptor beta chains share one sample of origin, sequenced in a study of beta chain features in type 1 diabetes. The entirety of the isolated RNA underwent reverse transcription, so expressed TCRB transcripts were sequenced. The protocol was immunoSEQ multiplex PCR, while the TCRdb copy is restricted to in-frame clones and leaves out a portion. The sample gives hundreds of thousands of clones, around 15% of which show up once; 0.07% to 0.095% is in the top ten. The sequenced material came from naive CD4+ T cells from blood. The origin of the receptors is a man younger than 35 in good health.

This clone was detected a few times. This sequence joins TRBV30 and TRBJ1-2; possibly TRBD1 for D (5 bases). The CDR3 spans 11 residues. V was clipped by 3 bases and J by 6 bases, with 8 bases between them. The germline gives CDR1 GTSNPN, CDR2 SVGIG (reference sequence). The CDR3 sequence: CAWSRVHGYTF. CDR3 DNA sequence: TGTGCCTGGAGCAGGGTCCATGGCTACACCTTC.

This clone was seen a handful of times. J is TRBJ1-1 and V is TRBV11-2; unclear D gene. Germline V lookup: CDR1 SGHAT, CDR2 FQNNGV. With 4 bases removed from V and 3 bases from J, the gap between germline ends came to 15 bases. CDR3 length: 15 residues. The CDR3 loop is CASSSPALGDTEAFF. The CDR3 DNA sequence: TGTGCCAGCAGCTCTCCGGCCCTTGGGGACACTGAAGCTTTCTTT.

This clone occurred a few times. Other DNA sequences from this sample encode an identical CDR3 as well. The V call is TRBV18, the J call TRBJ2-7; D call uncertain. The CDR3 runs 13 residues. Germline loops: CDR1 KGHSH, CDR2 LQKENI. Trimming left V 3 bases short and J 2 bases short, with 8 bases between. The CDR3 nucleotides read TGTGCCAGCTCACCTAGGCTGACCTACGAGCAGTACTTC. It encodes CASSPRLTYEQYF.

The V call is TRBV29-1, the J call TRBJ2-7; weak D call: TRBD2 (6 bases). Germline lookup yields CDR1 SQVTM and CDR2 ANQGSEA. The CDR3 length is 13 residues. V was shortened by 6 bases and J by 0 bases, with 12 bases between the two germline ends. The CDR3 nucleotides read TGCAGCGTGGGCCTAGCGTACTCCTACGAGCAGTACTTC. This sequence encodes CSVGLAYSYEQYF.

The rearrangement uses TRBV7-9 and TRBJ1-5, with 8 nucleotides matching TRBD1. J was trimmed by 0 bases and V by 4 bases; bases with no gene match: 5. The germline gives CDR1 SEHNR, CDR2 FQNEAQ (reference sequence). This CDR3 has 16 amino acids. The CDR3 is CASSSDREYSNQPQHF. The CDR3 bases are TGTGCCAGCAGCTCGGACAGGGAGTATAGCAATCAGCCCCAGCATTTT. Supplemented by reference TRBV7-9 and TRBJ1-5, the full variable domain reads DTGVSQNPRHKITKRGQNVTFRCDPISEHNRLYWYRQTLGQGPEFLTYFQNEAQLEKSRLLSDRFSAERPKGSFSTLEIQRTEQGDSAMYLCASSSDREYSNQPQHFGDGTRLSIL.

J is TRBJ2-2 and V is TRBV19; the D is unclear. Trimming stripped 5 bases from V and 5 bases from J, with 9 bases between. Germline V gives CDR1 LNHDA, CDR2 SQIVND (reference sequence). The CDR3 consists of 13 residues. The CDR3 here is CASSYDMTGELFF. As DNA, the CDR3 is TGTGCCAGTAGTTACGATATGACCGGGGAGCTGTTTTTT. Full variable domain (outside the CDR3, taken from reference TRBV19 and TRBJ2-2): DGGITQSPKYLFRKEGQNVTLSCEQNLNHDAMYWYRQDPGQGLRLIYYSQIVNDFQKGDIAEGYSVSREKKESFPLTVTSAQKNPTAFYLCASSYDMTGELFFGEGSRLTVL.

V usage is TRBV11-3 and J usage is TRBJ1-1; 11 bases map to TRBD1. The CDR3 runs 14 residues. CDR1 and CDR2 (germline): SGHNT, YENEEA. V was pared by 5 bases and J by 4 bases, with 3 bases of the junction left unmatched. CDR3 sequence reads: CASSAGTGGTEAFF. The DNA of the CDR3 is TGTGCCAGCAGCGCCGGGACAGGGGGCACTGAAGCTTTCTTT.

This clone has only a few counts. The chain has TRBV15 and TRBJ2-4, with 9 bases lining up with TRBD1. The CDR3 has 15 residues. The V gene's germline CDR1 is LNHNV and CDR2 YYDKDF (reference sequence). V shed 5 bases, J shed 2 bases, and the junction held 4 bases outside the gene matches. The CDR3 coding sequence is TGTGCCACCAGCGGGGGACAGGGAACCAAAAACATTCAGTACTTC. Translation: CATSGGQGTKNIQYF.

This chain uses TRBV7-8 with TRBJ2-1; D is ambiguous. V shed 3 bases and J shed 6 bases, with 3 bases lying between them. The CDR3 length is 11 residues. Germline assignment: CDR1 SGHVS and CDR2 FQNEAQ. DNA of the CDR3: TGTGCCAGCAGCTTGGGCAATGAGCAGTTCTTC. Translated, it gives CASSLGNEQFF.

This clone was detected a few times. The chain recombines TRBV5-4 with TRBJ2-5; 9 nucleotides line up with TRBD1. Germline CDR1 is SGHNT and CDR2 is YYREEE (reference sequence). This CDR3 region has 14 residues. V shed 4 bases and J 3 bases; nucleotides not matched to a gene: 4. Here the CDR3 DNA reads TGTGCCAGCAGCATCCGGGACAGGGAAGAGACCCAGTACTTC. It yields the protein CASSIRDREETQYF.